The count of the clone carrying this T cell receptor beta chain is one. Its target is unknown. The method was immunoSEQ multiplex PCR; TCRdb's version includes in-frame clones alone and lacks a portion of them. The sample yields about 69,000 clones, 70% to 90% seen once. The data derive from a study of T cell responses to AZD1222 COVID-19 vaccine. Notes on the study in general: Unmutated variant regions reportedly attract nearly half of all spike-specific TCRs. Once two AZD1222 doses were given, Spike-specific TCR breadth and depth went up.

This sequence originates from an adult who received the AZD1222 COVID-19 vaccine. The input for sequencing was peripheral blood, taken 28 days after the second AZD1222 dose.

This CDR3 reads CATAGGRASYANEQFF. The CDR3 DNA reads as TGTGCCACCGCTGGCGGGAGGGCCAGTTATGCCAATGAGCAGTTCTTC. The gene calls are TRBV10-3 and TRBJ2-1; 9 nucleotides match TRBD2. The CDR3 covers 16 residues. Germline trimming cut 10 bases from V and 6 bases from J; bases unmatched to any gene: 16. CDR1 and CDR2 from the germline V gene are ENHRY and SYGVKD.